This T cell receptor (beta chain) came from a study of T cells in Graves' hyperthyroidism and ophthalmopathy. Germline lookup yields CDR1 MNHEY and CDR2 SVGAGI. This CDR3 region has 15 residues. Trimming at V came to 2 bases and at J to 2 bases, leaving 6 bases not matched to a gene. Authors of the study amplified TCR beta CDR3 regions from RNA transcripts. The TCR CDR3 first-round RT-PCR relied on the HTBI primer set. Via MiXCR, TCRdb re-called the multiplex PCR reads, giving one row per CDR3 protein. The table shows about 350,000 distinct CDR3 sequences, with 18% occurring only once. The source is a middle-aged woman with Graves' ophthalmopathy. The sequencing sample was made of blood. This chain connects TRBV6-5 to TRBJ2-7; 7 bases are shared with TRBD2. The CDR3 DNA is TGTGCCAGCAGTTACGGGGCTAGCGGAACCTACGAGCAGTACTTC. This sequence encodes CASSYGASGTYEQYF.